The rows below give T cell receptor beta chains drawn from one sample of a study of T-cell reconstitution after alpha-beta-depleted transplantation in children. TCRdb called the PCR reads again in MiXCR, with one record for every CDR3 protein. The table records about 440,000 distinct CDR3 sequences, 43% of them present only once. The source was PBMCs, collected before TCRalphabeta/CD19-depleted stem cell transplant. The receptors stem from a girl aged 2 to 10 with aplastic anemia, due to receive a stem cell transplant. CDR3s include the opening cysteine and the closing phenylalanine or tryptophan. The D gene is left open where the match is weak. Not all rows give a size; the values are once, few, many and, for expanded clones, a class.

. | TRBJ2-1 | TRBV28 | TRBD2 | 16 | TGTGCCAGCAGTTTAAAGACTAGCGAGATCTTCCATGAGCAGTTCTTC | CASSLKTSEIFHEQFF
many | TRBJ2-1 | TRBV18 | . | 15 | TGTGCCAGCTCACCATTGGCTAGCGACTACAATGAGCAGTTCTTC | CASSPLASDYNEQFF
few | TRBJ2-7 | TRBV5-1 | . | 14 | TGCGCCAGCAGCCCGCGTGTAGGGTCGGACGAGCAGTACTTC | CASSPRVGSDEQYF
. | TRBJ2-7 | TRBV7-2 | . | 14 | TGTGCCAGCAGCTTAGTGGCCAGTCCCTACGAGCAGTACTTC | CASSLVASPYEQYF
. | TRBJ2-7 | TRBV6-1 | TRBD1 | 14 | TGTGCCAGCAAAGGGGGCCTGATTACCTACGAGCAGTACTTC | CASKGGLITYEQYF
. | TRBJ2-1 | TRBV14 | . | 18 | TGTGCCAGCAGCCAAGTTGCCCCAAAGGGGGAGGCCTACAATGAGCAGTTCTTC | CASSQVAPKGEAYNEQFF
. | TRBJ2-1 | TRBV29-1 | TRBD2 | 13 | TGCAGCGTTAGCGGGAGGGCCAGTGGGGAGCAGTTCTTC | CSVSGRASGEQFF
many | TRBJ1-6 | TRBV20-1 | TRBD1 | 15 | TGCAGTGCCTCGGGACAGGGGAACGGGTATTCACCCCTCCACTTT | CSASGQGNGYSPLHF
. | TRBJ1-1 | TRBV5-1 | . | 15 | TGCGCCAGCAGCTTGGGTCCAGGGCGCGGCACTGAAGCTTTCTTT | CASSLGPGRGTEAFF
. | TRBJ2-1 | TRBV3-1 | . | 17 | TGTGCCTGCTGCAAGCAGATGGTGGTGGGGAGCCACAATGAGCAGTTCTTC | CACCKQMVVGSHNEQFF
. | TRBJ2-7 | TRBV10-3 | . | 13 | TGTGCCAATTCCCAGGGGGGTGCCTACGAGCAGTACTTC | CANSQGGAYEQYF
. | TRBJ2-5 | TRBV6-6 | TRBD1 | 12 | TGTGCCACCTCAGGGGGCGTGGAGACCCAGTACTTC | CATSGGVETQYF
few | TRBJ2-3 | TRBV7-2 | TRBD1 | 16 | TGTGCCAGCAGCTTGAGACAGGGGGATGGTGCAGATACGCAGTATTTT | CASSLRQGDGADTQYF
many | TRBJ2-1 | TRBV29-1 | . | 16 | TGCAGCGTTGGGGGGGAGCGCGGGGCCTCCTACAATGAGCAGTTCTTC | CSVGGERGASYNEQFF
. | TRBJ2-7 | TRBV20-1 | . | 14 | TGCAGTGCTAGACACCAGGCCCAAACTGAAGAGCAGTACTTC | CSARHQAQTEEQYF
. | TRBJ2-1 | TRBV18 | TRBD2 | 16 | TGTGCCAGCTCAAACGGACTAGCGGGCCAATACAATGAGCAGTTCTTC | CASSNGLAGQYNEQFF
. | TRBJ2-7 | TRBV4-2 | TRBD1 | 15 | TGTGCCAGCAGCCAACCGGACAGGGATGGCGCCGAGCAGTACTTC | CASSQPDRDGAEQYF
many | TRBJ2-1 | TRBV20-1 | TRBD2 | 18 | TGCAGTGCTAGGATAGCGGGAGGGCCAGGCGGCTCCTACAATGAGCAGTTCTTC | CSARIAGGPGGSYNEQFF
many | TRBJ2-7 | TRBV27 | TRBD1 | 13 | TGTGCCAGCAGTCCGGGGACAGGGGGCGAGCAGTACTTC | CASSPGTGGEQYF
once | TRBJ2-1 | TRBV6-1 | TRBD1 | 16 | TGTGCCAGCAGCCTGCGAGGACAGGGGGACTACAATGAGCAGTTCTTC | CASSLRGQGDYNEQFF
. | TRBJ2-1 | TRBV7-2 | TRBD1 | 15 | TGTGCCAGCAGCCTCCCCGGGACAGGGCGGAATGAGCAGTTCTTC | CASSLPGTGRNEQFF
. | TRBJ2-1 | TRBV7-7 | TRBD2 | 16 | TGTGCCAGCAGCTCCCTCAGCGGGGCATCCTACAATGAGCAGTTCTTC | CASSSLSGASYNEQFF
. | TRBJ1-2 | TRBV20-1 | . | 15 | TGCAGTGCTACTAACCCCGAGCCCTCTAACTATGGCTACACCTTC | CSATNPEPSNYGYTF
few | TRBJ2-7 | TRBV5-5 | TRBD1 | 14 | TGTGCCAGCAGCTCGGGACAGTACTCCTACGAGCAGTACTTC | CASSSGQYSYEQYF
. | TRBJ1-1 | TRBV20-1 | . | 10 | TGCAGTGCTAGCAACACTGAAGCTTTCTTT | CSASNTEAFF
. | TRBJ1-2 | TRBV28 | . | 13 | TGTGCCAGCAGTTTTGGGGTTGGAGATGGCTACACCTTC | CASSFGVGDGYTF
few | TRBJ1-2 | TRBV6-5 | TRBD1 | 16 | TGTGCCAGCAGTTACTCCTGGGACAGGGGCCCCTATGGCTACACCTTC | CASSYSWDRGPYGYTF
. | TRBJ2-3 | TRBV10-3 | TRBD2 | 17 | TGTGCCATCAAGGGACTAGCGGGAGGGTCTTACGAAGATACGCAGTATTTT | CAIKGLAGGSYEDTQYF
. | TRBJ2-1 | TRBV12-3/TRBV12-4 | TRBD2 | 16 | TGTGCCAGCAGTTTAGGGGGGGGAGTGCACTACAATGAGCAGTTCTTC | CASSLGGGVHYNEQFF
. | TRBJ2-7 | TRBV7-2 | . | 14 | TGTGCCAGCAGCTTGGACTGGACCTCCTACGAGCAGTACTTC | CASSLDWTSYEQYF
few | TRBJ1-1 | TRBV29-1 | TRBD1 | 12 | TGCAGCGCACTGACAGGGGACACTGAAGCTTTCTTT | CSALTGDTEAFF